Listed below are T cell receptor beta chains from one sample, sequenced in a study of blood T cell repertoires in COVID-19. The protocol was immunoSEQ multiplex PCR, while the TCRdb copy is restricted to in-frame clones and leaves out a portion. The table shows about 59,000 clones, with roughly 90% occurring only once. Sample: peripheral blood. These TCRs come from an older man with acute or convalescent COVID-19. CDR3s include the opening cysteine and the closing phenylalanine or tryptophan. Each record gives: clone size, D gene, J gene, V gene, CDR3 DNA, CDR3 protein. A D gene is named only where the DNA matches it firmly. Where a row states a size, it is once, few, many or the class of an expanded clone; other rows omit it.

clone size: few; D gene: NA; J gene: TRBJ2-7; V gene: TRBV5-4; CDR3 DNA: TGTGCCAGCAGCTTGGCAACAGGTACCTACGAGCAGTACTTC; CDR3 protein: CASSLATGTYEQYF
clone size: NA; D gene: NA; J gene: TRBJ1-2; V gene: TRBV5-5; CDR3 DNA: TGTGCCAGCAGCTCCACGAGGCAGACTAACTATGGCTACACCTTC; CDR3 protein: CASSSTRQTNYGYTF
clone size: NA; D gene: NA; J gene: TRBJ2-7; V gene: TRBV20-1; CDR3 DNA: TGCAGCCCGGGGGTTTGGAACGAGCAGTACTTC; CDR3 protein: CSPGVWNEQYF
clone size: NA; D gene: NA; J gene: TRBJ1-6; V gene: TRBV5-4; CDR3 DNA: TGTGCCAGCAGCTTGGCCGCCCGAGGTGATAATTCACCCCTCCACTTT; CDR3 protein: CASSLAARGDNSPLHF
clone size: NA; D gene: NA; J gene: TRBJ2-5; V gene: TRBV19; CDR3 DNA: TGTGCCAGTAGTTGGGACAACGGTCGCGAGACCCAGTACTTC; CDR3 protein: CASSWDNGRETQYF
clone size: NA; D gene: NA; J gene: TRBJ2-7; V gene: TRBV2; CDR3 DNA: TGTGCCAGCAGTGAACCCCCGTCCTACGAGCAGTACTTC; CDR3 protein: CASSEPPSYEQYF
clone size: NA; D gene: NA; J gene: TRBJ2-4; V gene: TRBV5-1; CDR3 DNA: TGCGCCAGCAGCCGCGGGGGCGGGGACATCTCTCAGAACATTCAGTACTTC; CDR3 protein: CASSRGGGDISQNIQYF
clone size: NA; D gene: TRBD1; J gene: TRBJ1-4; V gene: TRBV18; CDR3 DNA: TGTGCCAGCTCACTCGGACAGGGTGAAAAACTGTTTTTT; CDR3 protein: CASSLGQGEKLFF
clone size: NA; D gene: TRBD1; J gene: TRBJ1-6; V gene: TRBV28; CDR3 DNA: TGTGCCATCCCGGGACAGGGCGATTCACCCCTCCACTTT; CDR3 protein: CAIPGQGDSPLHF
clone size: few; D gene: NA; J gene: TRBJ1-2; V gene: TRBV9; CDR3 DNA: TGTGCCAGCAGCGTAGGCCTGGGAGACTATGGCTACACCTTC; CDR3 protein: CASSVGLGDYGYTF
clone size: once; D gene: NA; J gene: TRBJ1-1; V gene: TRBV14; CDR3 DNA: TGTGCCAGCAGCCAAAAAGGGGTCCTAGGGGACACTGAAGCTTTCTTT; CDR3 protein: CASSQKGVLGDTEAFF
clone size: NA; D gene: NA; J gene: TRBJ2-1; V gene: TRBV18; CDR3 DNA: TGTGCCAGCTCACTCAAAGGGGGGGGCAATGAGCAGTTCTTC; CDR3 protein: CASSLKGGGNEQFF
clone size: once; D gene: TRBD1; J gene: TRBJ2-2; V gene: TRBV19; CDR3 DNA: TGTGCCAGTAGTTCTCGGACAGGGGGCAGCACCGGGGAGCTGTTTTTT; CDR3 protein: CASSSRTGGSTGELFF
clone size: once; D gene: NA; J gene: TRBJ1-5; V gene: TRBV24-1; CDR3 DNA: TGTGCCACCAGTGATCCCGCGGGGGGAAATCAGCCCCAGCATTTT; CDR3 protein: CATSDPAGGNQPQHF
clone size: many; D gene: TRBD2; J gene: TRBJ2-3; V gene: TRBV7-3; CDR3 DNA: TGTGCCAGCAGTCGAGCGGGGGGGAGCACAGATACGCAGTATTTT; CDR3 protein: CASSRAGGSTDTQYF
clone size: NA; D gene: NA; J gene: TRBJ2-3; V gene: TRBV24-1; CDR3 DNA: TGTGCCACCAGTGATAACAGGGTCACAGATACGCAGTATTTT; CDR3 protein: CATSDNRVTDTQYF
clone size: NA; D gene: NA; J gene: TRBJ1-2; V gene: TRBV6-1; CDR3 DNA: TGTGCCAGCAGTGAAGTGGACACAGGCTACACCTTC; CDR3 protein: CASSEVDTGYTF
clone size: NA; D gene: NA; J gene: TRBJ2-2; V gene: TRBV7-8; CDR3 DNA: TGTGCCAGCAGCTTAGTGCAGGGCGGGGAGCTGTTTTTT; CDR3 protein: CASSLVQGGELFF
clone size: NA; D gene: TRBD1; J gene: TRBJ2-7; V gene: TRBV18; CDR3 DNA: TGTGCCAGCTCACCACCAGGGACAGGGACGATCTACGAGCAGTACTTC; CDR3 protein: CASSPPGTGTIYEQYF
clone size: NA; D gene: TRBD1; J gene: TRBJ2-1; V gene: TRBV28; CDR3 DNA: TGTGCCAGCAGCGGACAGGGTTTTGGTGAGCAGTTCTTC; CDR3 protein: CASSGQGFGEQFF
clone size: NA; D gene: TRBD1; J gene: TRBJ2-7; V gene: TRBV5-1; CDR3 DNA: TGCGCCAGCACCGACACAGGGGTAAGGCTAGGAGGCGAGCAGTACTTC; CDR3 protein: CASTDTGVRLGGEQYF
clone size: NA; D gene: TRBD1; J gene: TRBJ2-2; V gene: TRBV5-4; CDR3 DNA: TGTGCCAGCAGCCCCGGACAGGTCGCACCCGGGGAGCTGTTTTTT; CDR3 protein: CASSPGQVAPGELFF